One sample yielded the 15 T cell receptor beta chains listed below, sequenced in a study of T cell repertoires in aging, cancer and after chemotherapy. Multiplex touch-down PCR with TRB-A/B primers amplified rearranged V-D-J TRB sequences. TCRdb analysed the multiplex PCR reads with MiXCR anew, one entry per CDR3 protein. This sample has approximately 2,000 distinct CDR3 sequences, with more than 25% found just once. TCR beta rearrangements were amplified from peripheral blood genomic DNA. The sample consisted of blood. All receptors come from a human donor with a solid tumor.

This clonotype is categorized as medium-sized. The CDR3 sequence is CSARPGGRAFGELFF. The CDR3 DNA reads as TGCAGTGCTAGGCCCGGCGGGAGGGCTTTCGGGGAGCTGTTTTTT. J is TRBJ2-2 and V is TRBV20-1, with 9 bases fitting TRBD2. In germline, CDR1 is DFQATT, CDR2 SNEGSKA (reference sequence). This CDR3 has 15 residues. J was trimmed by 7 bases and V by 3 bases; bases with no gene match: 9.

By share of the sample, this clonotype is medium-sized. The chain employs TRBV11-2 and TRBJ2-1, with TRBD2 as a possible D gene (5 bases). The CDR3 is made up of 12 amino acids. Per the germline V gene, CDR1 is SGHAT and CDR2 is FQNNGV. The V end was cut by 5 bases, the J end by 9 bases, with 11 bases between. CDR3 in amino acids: CASSTSRGEQFF. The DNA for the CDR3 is TGTGCCAGCAGCACCAGCCGGGGTGAGCAGTTCTTC.

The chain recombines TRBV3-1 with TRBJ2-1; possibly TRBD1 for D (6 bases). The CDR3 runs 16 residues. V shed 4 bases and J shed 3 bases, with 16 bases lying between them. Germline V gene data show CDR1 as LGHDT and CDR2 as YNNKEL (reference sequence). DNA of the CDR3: TGTGCCAGCAGCCCCTCCCAGGGGTCAGTCTACAATGAGCAGTTCTTC. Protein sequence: CASSPSQGSVYNEQFF.

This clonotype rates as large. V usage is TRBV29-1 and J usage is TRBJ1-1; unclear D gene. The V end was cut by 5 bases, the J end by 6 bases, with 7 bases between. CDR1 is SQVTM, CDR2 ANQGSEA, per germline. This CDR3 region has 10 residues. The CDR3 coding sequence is TGCAGCGTTACGCAATCTGAAGCTTTCTTT. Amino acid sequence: CSVTQSEAFF.

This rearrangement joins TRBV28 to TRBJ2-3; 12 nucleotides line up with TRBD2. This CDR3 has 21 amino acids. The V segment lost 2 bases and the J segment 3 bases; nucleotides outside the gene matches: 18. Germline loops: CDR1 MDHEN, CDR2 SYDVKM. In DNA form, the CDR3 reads TGTGCCAGCAGTTTACAACGATACTACCTATGGACTAGCGGGAAGACAGATACGCAGTATTTT. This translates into CASSLQRYYLWTSGKTDTQYF.

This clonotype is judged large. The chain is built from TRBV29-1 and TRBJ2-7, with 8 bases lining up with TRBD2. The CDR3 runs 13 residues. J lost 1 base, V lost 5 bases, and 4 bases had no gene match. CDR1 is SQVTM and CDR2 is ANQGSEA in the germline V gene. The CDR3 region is CSVTSGDSYEQYF. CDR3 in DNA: TGCAGCGTTACTAGCGGTGATTCCTACGAGCAGTACTTC.

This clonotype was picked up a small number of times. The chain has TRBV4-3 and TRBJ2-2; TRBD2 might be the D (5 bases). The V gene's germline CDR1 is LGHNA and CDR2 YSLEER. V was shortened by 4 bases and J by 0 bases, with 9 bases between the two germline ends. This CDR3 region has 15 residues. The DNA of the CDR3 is TGCGCCAGCAGCCTTACGGGGTCGAACACCGGGGAGCTGTTTTTT. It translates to CASSLTGSNTGELFF.

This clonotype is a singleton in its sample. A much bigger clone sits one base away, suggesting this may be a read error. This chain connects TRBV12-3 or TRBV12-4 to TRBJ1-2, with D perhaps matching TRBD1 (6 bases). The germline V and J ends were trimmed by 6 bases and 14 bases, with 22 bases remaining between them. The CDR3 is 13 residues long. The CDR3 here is CASSSTGCTYRTF. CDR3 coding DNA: TGTGCCAGCAGCTCAACAGGGTGCACGTATAGAACCTTC.

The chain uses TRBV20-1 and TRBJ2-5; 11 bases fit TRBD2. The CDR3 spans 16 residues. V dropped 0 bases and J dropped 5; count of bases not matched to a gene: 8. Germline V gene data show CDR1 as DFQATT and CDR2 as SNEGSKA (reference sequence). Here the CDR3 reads CSARDSTSGIGETQYF. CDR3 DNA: TGCAGTGCTAGAGATTCGACTAGCGGGATAGGGGAGACCCAGTACTTC.

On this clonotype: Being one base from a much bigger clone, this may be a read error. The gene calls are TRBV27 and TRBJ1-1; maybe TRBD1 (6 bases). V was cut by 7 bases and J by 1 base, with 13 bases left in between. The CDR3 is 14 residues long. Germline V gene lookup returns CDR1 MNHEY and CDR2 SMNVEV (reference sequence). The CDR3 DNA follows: TGTGCCAGCAATAAAGGGACATCGAACACTGAAGCTTTCTTT. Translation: CASNKGTSNTEAFF.

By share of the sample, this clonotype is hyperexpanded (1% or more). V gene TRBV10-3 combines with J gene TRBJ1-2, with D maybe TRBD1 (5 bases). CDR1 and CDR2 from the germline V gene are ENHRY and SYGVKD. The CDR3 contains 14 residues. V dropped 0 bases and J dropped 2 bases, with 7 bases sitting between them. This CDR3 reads CAISESPGNYGYTF. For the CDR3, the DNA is TGTGCCATCAGTGAGTCCCCAGGGAACTATGGCTACACCTTC.

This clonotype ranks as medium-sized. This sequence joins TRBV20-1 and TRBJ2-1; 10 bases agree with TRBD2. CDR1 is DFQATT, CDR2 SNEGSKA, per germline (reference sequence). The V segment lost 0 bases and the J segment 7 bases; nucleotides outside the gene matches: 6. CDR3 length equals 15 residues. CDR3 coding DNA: TGCAGTGCTAGAGATCGACTAGCGGGCCTTAATGAGCAGTTCTTC. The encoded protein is CSARDRLAGLNEQFF.

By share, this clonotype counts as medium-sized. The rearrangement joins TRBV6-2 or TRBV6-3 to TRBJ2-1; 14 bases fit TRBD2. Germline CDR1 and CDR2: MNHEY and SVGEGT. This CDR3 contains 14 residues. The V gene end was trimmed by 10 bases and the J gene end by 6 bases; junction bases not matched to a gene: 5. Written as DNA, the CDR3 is TGTGCCACCATGGGACTAGCGGGAGCCAATGAGCAGTTCTTC. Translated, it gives CATMGLAGANEQFF.

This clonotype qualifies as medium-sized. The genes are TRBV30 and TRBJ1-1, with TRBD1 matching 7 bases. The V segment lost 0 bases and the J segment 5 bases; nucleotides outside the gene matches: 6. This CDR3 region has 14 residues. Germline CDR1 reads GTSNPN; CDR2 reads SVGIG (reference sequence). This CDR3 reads CAWSVDGRGTEAFF. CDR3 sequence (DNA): TGTGCCTGGAGTGTCGACGGCAGGGGGACTGAAGCTTTCTTT. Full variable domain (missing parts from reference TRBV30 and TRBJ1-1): SQTIHQWPATLVQPVGSPLSLECTVEGTSNPNLYWYRQAAGRGLQLLFYSVGIGQISSEVPQNLSASRPQDRQFILSSKKLLLSDSGFYLCAWSVDGRGTEAFFGQGTRLTVV.

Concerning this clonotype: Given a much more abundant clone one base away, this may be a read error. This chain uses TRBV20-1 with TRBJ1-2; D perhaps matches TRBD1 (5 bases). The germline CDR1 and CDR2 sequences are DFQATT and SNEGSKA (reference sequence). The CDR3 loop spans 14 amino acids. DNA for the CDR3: TGCAGTGATAGAGTTATGGACAAACACTATGGCTACACCTTC. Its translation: CSDRVMDKHYGYTF.